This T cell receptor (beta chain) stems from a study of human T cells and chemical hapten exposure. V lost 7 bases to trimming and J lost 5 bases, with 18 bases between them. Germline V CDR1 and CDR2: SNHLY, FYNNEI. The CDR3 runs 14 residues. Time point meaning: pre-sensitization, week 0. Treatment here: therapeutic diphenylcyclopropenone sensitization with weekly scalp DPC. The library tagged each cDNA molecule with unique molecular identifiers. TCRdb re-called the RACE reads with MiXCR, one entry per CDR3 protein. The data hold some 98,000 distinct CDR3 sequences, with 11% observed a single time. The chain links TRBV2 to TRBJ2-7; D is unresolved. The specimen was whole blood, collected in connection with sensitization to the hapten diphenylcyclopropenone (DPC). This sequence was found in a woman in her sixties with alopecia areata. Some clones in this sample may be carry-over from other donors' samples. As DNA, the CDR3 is TGTGCCAGCACGTTATCAGACGAGGTCCACGAGCAGTACTTC. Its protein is CASTLSDEVHEQYF.